Listed below are T cell receptor beta chains from one sample, sequenced in a study of T cells after yellow fever vaccination. TCRdb re-called the 5' RACE reads through MiXCR, storing one row per CDR3 protein. The sample lists around 230,000 distinct CDR3 sequences; less than 7.5% were seen once. The sequences come from CD4+ T cells sorted from PBMCs, collected on the day of the yellow fever booster vaccination. The origin of the receptors is a man between 25 and 39 years old who received the YFV17D yellow fever vaccine. The CDR3 runs from the conserved cysteine through the conserved F or W. The order of the fields is D gene, clone size, J gene, V gene, CDR3 protein, CDR3 DNA. The D gene is left open where the match is weak. Clone size, where shown, is once, few, many, or a class for clones that have expanded.

TRBD2 many TRBJ2-1 TRBV4-3 CASSRGTNNEQFF TGCGCCAGCAGCCGCGGGACTAACAATGAGCAGTTCTTC
. . TRBJ1-2 TRBV5-1 CASSPGRGQGYGYTF TGCGCCAGCAGCCCCGGGCGGGGGCAAGGCTATGGCTACACCTTC
TRBD1 few TRBJ1-4 TRBV7-9 CASSPAGTGLEKLFF TGTGCCAGCAGCCCGGCCGGGACAGGTCTCGAAAAACTGTTTTTT
TRBD1 many TRBJ1-6 TRBV3-1 CASSPGQQTSSPLHF TGTGCCAGCAGCCCGGGACAGCAAACTAGCTCCCCCCTCCACTTT
. . TRBJ1-3 TRBV3-1 CASSQESSSGNTIYF TGTGCCAGCAGCCAAGAGAGCAGCTCTGGAAACACCATATATTTT
. . TRBJ1-5 TRBV11-2 CASSRSDSYNQPQHF TGTGCCAGCAGCCGAAGCGACAGCTACAATCAGCCCCAGCATTTT
. few TRBJ1-5 TRBV21-1 CASSSNSRKRAVNQPQHF TGTGCCAGCAGCTCAAACTCACGGAAAAGGGCAGTCAATCAGCCCCAGCATTTT
TRBD2 many TRBJ2-3 TRBV20-1 CSAQSPSGTITDTQYF TGCAGTGCACAGAGTCCTAGCGGCACCATCACAGATACGCAGTATTTT
. . TRBJ1-5 TRBV28 CASSPGVNQPQHF TGTGCCAGCAGTCCTGGGGTGAATCAGCCCCAGCATTTT
. . TRBJ2-3 TRBV15 CATSRHHPRERADTQYF TGTGCCACCAGCAGACACCACCCACGTGAGCGGGCAGATACGCAGTATTTT
TRBD1 few TRBJ2-3 TRBV20-1 CSAQGFGQASTDTQYF TGCAGTGCTCAGGGGTTCGGACAGGCCAGCACAGATACGCAGTATTTT
. few TRBJ2-1 TRBV24-1 CATSLHGVGEQFF TGTGCCACCAGCCTACATGGTGTGGGTGAGCAGTTCTTC
TRBD1 few TRBJ2-7 TRBV24-1 CATSGQGTYEQYF TGTGCCACCAGTGGACAGGGAACCTACGAGCAGTACTTC
TRBD1 . TRBJ2-1 TRBV20-1 CSAYRDRPYNEQFF TGCAGTGCTTACCGGGACAGACCGTACAATGAGCAGTTCTTC
TRBD2 few TRBJ2-7 TRBV20-1 CSASGLAIEQYF TGCAGTGCTAGTGGACTAGCGATCGAGCAGTACTTC
. many TRBJ2-1 TRBV24-1 CATSDHSGSRKGNEQFF TGTGCCACCAGTGACCACTCCGGGTCTCGGAAGGGAAATGAGCAGTTCTTC
TRBD1 many TRBJ2-4 TRBV20-1 CSARSQDRGLAKNIQYF TGCAGTGCTAGATCCCAGGACAGGGGGCTGGCCAAAAACATTCAGTACTTC
. . TRBJ2-6 TRBV18 CASSPPGQVGAGANVLTF TGTGCCAGCTCACCACCTGGGCAGGTTGGGGCTGGGGCCAACGTCCTGACTTTC
TRBD2 few TRBJ2-7 TRBV5-1 CASSLLVAGGYEQYF TGCGCCAGCAGCTTGCTGGTAGCGGGAGGGTACGAGCAGTACTTC
TRBD2 few TRBJ2-3 TRBV11-1 CASSLATGLAGGRRADTQYF TGTGCCAGCAGCTTAGCGACCGGACTAGCGGGAGGCCGGAGGGCAGATACGCAGTATTTT
. many TRBJ2-7 TRBV12-3/TRBV12-4 CASSPVVGNYEQYF TGTGCCAGCAGTCCAGTGGTGGGAAACTACGAGCAGTACTTC
. . TRBJ1-2 TRBV25-1 CATTGVYGYTF TGTGCCACGACAGGAGTCTATGGCTACACCTTC
. few TRBJ2-7 TRBV9 CASSLRTETYEQYF TGTGCCAGCAGCCTTAGGACAGAAACCTACGAGCAGTACTTC
. . TRBJ2-1 TRBV7-2 CASSLFRLYSNEQFF TGTGCCAGCAGCTTGTTCCGACTGTACTCCAATGAGCAGTTCTTC
. few TRBJ2-2 TRBV5-1 CASSSDWSNTGELFF TGCGCCAGCAGCTCGGACTGGTCGAACACCGGGGAGCTGTTTTTT
. few TRBJ1-5 TRBV5-1 CASSVRATLARPQHF TGCGCCAGCAGCGTGCGGGCCACGCTGGCGAGGCCCCAGCATTTT